A selection of T cell receptor beta chains follows, all from one sample in a study of blood T cell repertoires in COVID-19. Produced via immunoSEQ multiplex PCR; TCRdb's table is partial and in-frame only. The sample holds hundreds of thousands of clones; roughly 85% are singletons and the top ten take approximately 1.5%. Sample: peripheral blood. These receptors all stem from a woman in her twenties or thirties with active or convalescent COVID-19. The CDR3 runs from the conserved cysteine through the conserved F or W. Clone size is shown for a subset of rows, as once, few, many or a class of expanded clone.

cdr3_aa | clone_size | j_call | v_call
CASSESGTGGNTIYF | . | TRBJ1-3 | TRBV25-1
CASSLEMNTEAFF | . | TRBJ1-1 | TRBV6-5
CAWSPKTGGEKLFF | . | TRBJ1-4 | TRBV30
CASSLGGSGNTIYF | few | TRBJ1-3 | TRBV2
CASSFLSGGGADTQYF | . | TRBJ2-3 | TRBV6-5
CASSGRTGDAVGAFF | few | TRBJ1-1 | TRBV11-2
CASSAPGLAGETGANVLTF | . | TRBJ2-6 | TRBV6-2/TRBV6-3
CASSLEVPGNTGELFF | . | TRBJ2-2 | TRBV7-6
CSVVEEQETQYF | . | TRBJ2-5 | TRBV29-1
CASSLDLGQGASHGYTF | . | TRBJ1-2 | TRBV11-2
CASSWTGETQYF | . | TRBJ2-5 | TRBV27
CASSTDRFREQYF | . | TRBJ2-7 | TRBV7-2
CASIPGTGAYEQYF | . | TRBJ2-7 | TRBV28
CASSEPAEAFF | . | TRBJ1-1 | TRBV6-1
CASSQGPREYEQYF | . | TRBJ2-7 | TRBV4-1
CASSPGLAIDNEQFF | . | TRBJ2-1 | TRBV5-1
CASSMGAGQYF | . | TRBJ2-7 | TRBV19
CSVEDSGEAFF | . | TRBJ1-1 | TRBV29-1
CASRSVTGGYGYTF | . | TRBJ1-2 | TRBV27
CASSRFYEQYF | . | TRBJ2-7 | TRBV5-6
CASSQVQRGGRQETQYF | . | TRBJ2-5 | TRBV3-1/TRBV3-2
CASSEGLRTDTQYF | . | TRBJ2-3 | TRBV13
CASTVASTSGNTIYF | . | TRBJ1-3 | TRBV3-1/TRBV3-2
CASSPGTGAHGYTF | . | TRBJ1-2 | TRBV7-9
CASSFLRGNTEAFF | . | TRBJ1-1 | TRBV27
CASSGDRGRTQPQHF | once | TRBJ1-5 | TRBV2
CASTESGGGNSPLHF | . | TRBJ1-6 | TRBV9
CASSSYARGTEAFF | . | TRBJ1-1 | TRBV6-5
CASSPGQNSPLHF | . | TRBJ1-6 | TRBV18
CASSGRVISGNTIYF | few | TRBJ1-3 | TRBV7-2
CASRQGGRETQYF | . | TRBJ2-5 | TRBV19
CASSLEGHLYGGYTF | . | TRBJ1-2 | TRBV27
CASSQEGAVNTEAFF | once | TRBJ1-1 | TRBV4-1
CASSRGQGREGYTF | . | TRBJ1-2 | TRBV19
CASSLSDRANSPLHF | . | TRBJ1-6 | TRBV27
CSVGRQIDKAFF | . | TRBJ1-1 | TRBV29-1
CASSPTAPYNEQFF | few | TRBJ2-1 | TRBV25-1
CASSPTDDRGGTEAFF | . | TRBJ1-1 | TRBV18
CATTEDTANYGYTF | . | TRBJ1-2 | TRBV15
CASSLLGGKETQYF | . | TRBJ2-5 | TRBV27